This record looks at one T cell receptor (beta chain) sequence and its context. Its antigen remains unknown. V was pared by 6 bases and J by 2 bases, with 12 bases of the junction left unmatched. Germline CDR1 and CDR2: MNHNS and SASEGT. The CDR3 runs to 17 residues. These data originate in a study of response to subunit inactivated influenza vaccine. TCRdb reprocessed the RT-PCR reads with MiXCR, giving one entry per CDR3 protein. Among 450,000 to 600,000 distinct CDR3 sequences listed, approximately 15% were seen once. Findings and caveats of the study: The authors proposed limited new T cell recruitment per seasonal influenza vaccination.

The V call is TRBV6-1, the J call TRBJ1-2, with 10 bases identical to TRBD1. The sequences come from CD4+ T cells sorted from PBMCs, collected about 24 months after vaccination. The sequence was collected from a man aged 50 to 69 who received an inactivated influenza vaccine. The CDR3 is CASRAWTGGPSNYGYTF. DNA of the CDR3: TGTGCCAGCAGAGCTTGGACAGGGGGTCCCAGCAACTATGGCTACACCTTC.